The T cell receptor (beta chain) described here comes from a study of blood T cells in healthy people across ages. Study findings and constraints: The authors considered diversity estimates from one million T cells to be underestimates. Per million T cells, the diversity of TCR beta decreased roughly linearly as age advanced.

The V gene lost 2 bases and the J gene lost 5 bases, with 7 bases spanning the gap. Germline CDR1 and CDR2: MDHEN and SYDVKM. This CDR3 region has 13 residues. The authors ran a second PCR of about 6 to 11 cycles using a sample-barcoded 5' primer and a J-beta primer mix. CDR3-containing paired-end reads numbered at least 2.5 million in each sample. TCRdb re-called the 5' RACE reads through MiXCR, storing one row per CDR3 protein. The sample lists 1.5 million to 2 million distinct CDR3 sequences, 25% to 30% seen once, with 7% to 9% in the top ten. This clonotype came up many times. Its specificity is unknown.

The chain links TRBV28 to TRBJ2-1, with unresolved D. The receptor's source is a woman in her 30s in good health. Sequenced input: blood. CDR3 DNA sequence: TGTGCCAGCAGTTTAACACAAAACAATGAGCAGTTCTTC. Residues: CASSLTQNNEQFF. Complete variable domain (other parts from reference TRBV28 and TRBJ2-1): DVKVTQSSRYLVKRTGEKVFLECVQDMDHENMFWYRQDPGLGLRLIYFSYDVKMKEKGDIPEGYSVSREKKERFSLILESASTNQTSMYLCASSLTQNNEQFFGPGTRLTVL.